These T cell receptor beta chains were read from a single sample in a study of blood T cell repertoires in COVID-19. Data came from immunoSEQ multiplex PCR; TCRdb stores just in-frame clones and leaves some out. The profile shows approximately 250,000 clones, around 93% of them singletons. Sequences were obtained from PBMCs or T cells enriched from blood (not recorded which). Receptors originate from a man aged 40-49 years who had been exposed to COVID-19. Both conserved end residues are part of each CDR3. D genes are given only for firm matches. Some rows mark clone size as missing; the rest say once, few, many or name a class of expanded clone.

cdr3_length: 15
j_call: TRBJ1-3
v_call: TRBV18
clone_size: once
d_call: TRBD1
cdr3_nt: TGTGCCAGCTCAGGGACAGGAGGACCTGGAAACACCATATATTTT
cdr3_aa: CASSGTGGPGNTIYF

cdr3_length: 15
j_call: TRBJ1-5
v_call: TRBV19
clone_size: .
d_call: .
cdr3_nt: TGTGCCAGTAGTATCAGCGATTTGGAGAATCAGCCCCAGCATTTT
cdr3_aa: CASSISDLENQPQHF

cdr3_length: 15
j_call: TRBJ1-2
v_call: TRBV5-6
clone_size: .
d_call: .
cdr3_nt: TGTGCCAGCAGCGGAGGACTCGGGAGGACTTATGGCTACACCTTC
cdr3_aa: CASSGGLGRTYGYTF

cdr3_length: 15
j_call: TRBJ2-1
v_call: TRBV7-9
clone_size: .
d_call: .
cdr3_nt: TGTGCCAGCAGCTCTGACTACCAACATTACAATGAGCAGTTCTTC
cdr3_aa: CASSSDYQHYNEQFF

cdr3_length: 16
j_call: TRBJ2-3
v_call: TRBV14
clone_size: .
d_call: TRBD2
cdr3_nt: TGTGCCAGCAGCCGTGAGCGGGATGAGTCTAGAGATACGCAGTATTTT
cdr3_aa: CASSRERDESRDTQYF

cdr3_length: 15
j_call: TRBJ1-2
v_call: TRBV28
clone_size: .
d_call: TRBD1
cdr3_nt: TGTGCCAGCAGCCCCGGGACAGGGTTTAACTATGGCTACACCTTC
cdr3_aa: CASSPGTGFNYGYTF

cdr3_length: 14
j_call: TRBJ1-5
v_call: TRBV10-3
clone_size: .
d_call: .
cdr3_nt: TGTGCCACCCGGGGGGGTGGGAGCAATCAGCCCCAGCATTTT
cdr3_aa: CATRGGGSNQPQHF

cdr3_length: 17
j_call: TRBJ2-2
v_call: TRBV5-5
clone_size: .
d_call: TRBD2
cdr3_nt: TGTGCCAGCAGCTCCTTAGGACTAGCGGGAGGCACCGGGGAGCTGTTTTTT
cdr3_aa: CASSSLGLAGGTGELFF

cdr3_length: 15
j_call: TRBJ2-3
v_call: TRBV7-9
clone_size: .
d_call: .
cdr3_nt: TGTGCCAGCCCAACCGGGCGGGAAAGCACAGATACGCAGTATTTT
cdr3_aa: CASPTGRESTDTQYF

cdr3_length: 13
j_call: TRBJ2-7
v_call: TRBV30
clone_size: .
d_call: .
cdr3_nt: TGTGCCTGGAGTGGAGGGCAGCTCTACGAGCAGTACTTC
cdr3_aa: CAWSGGQLYEQYF

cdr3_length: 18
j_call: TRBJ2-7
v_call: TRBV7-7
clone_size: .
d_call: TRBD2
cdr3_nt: TGTGCTAGCAGCTTTACTGAGGGACTAGCGGGAGAGAACTACGAGCAGTACTTC
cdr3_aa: CASSFTEGLAGENYEQYF

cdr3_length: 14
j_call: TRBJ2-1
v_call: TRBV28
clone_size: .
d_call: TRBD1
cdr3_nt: TGTGCCAGCATCAAGGACAGGTTGTACAATGAGCAGTTCTTC
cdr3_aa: CASIKDRLYNEQFF

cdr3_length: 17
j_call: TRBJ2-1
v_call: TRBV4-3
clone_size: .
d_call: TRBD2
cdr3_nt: TGCGCCAGCAGCCATATAGGACTAGCGGACTCCTACAATGAGCAGTTCTTC
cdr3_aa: CASSHIGLADSYNEQFF

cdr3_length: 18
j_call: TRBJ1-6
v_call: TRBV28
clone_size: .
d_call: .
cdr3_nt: TGTGCCAGCAGTCCCCCTTTAACCCTCAGCTCCTATAATTCACCCCTCCACTTT
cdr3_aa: CASSPPLTLSSYNSPLHF

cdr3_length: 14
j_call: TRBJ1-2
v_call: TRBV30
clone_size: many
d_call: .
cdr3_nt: TGTGCCTGGAGTGTACAGGACAATACCTATGGCTACACCTTC
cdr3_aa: CAWSVQDNTYGYTF

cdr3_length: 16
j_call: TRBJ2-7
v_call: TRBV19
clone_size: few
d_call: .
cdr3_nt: TGTGCCAGTAGTATAGGCTCCGGGACTTCAAGCTACGAGCAGTACTTC
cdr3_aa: CASSIGSGTSSYEQYF

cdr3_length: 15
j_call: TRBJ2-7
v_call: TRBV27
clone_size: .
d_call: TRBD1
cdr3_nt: TGTGCCAGCAGTTTAAAGGGACAGGGGCCGTACGAGCAGTACTTC
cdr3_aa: CASSLKGQGPYEQYF

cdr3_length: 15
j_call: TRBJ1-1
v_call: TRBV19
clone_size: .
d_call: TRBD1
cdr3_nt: TGTGCCAGTAGTTCAATAGGACAGGGGAACACTGAAGCTTTCTTT
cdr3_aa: CASSSIGQGNTEAFF

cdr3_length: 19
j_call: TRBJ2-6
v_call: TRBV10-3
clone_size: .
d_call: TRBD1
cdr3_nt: TGTGCCATCAGTCCGAAGGCGGCGCAGGGGGCCTCTGGGGCCAACGTCCTGACTTTC
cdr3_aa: CAISPKAAQGASGANVLTF

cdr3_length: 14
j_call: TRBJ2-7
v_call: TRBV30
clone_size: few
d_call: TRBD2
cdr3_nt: TGTGCCTGGAGGTGGACTAGCGGGAGCTACGAGCAGTACTTC
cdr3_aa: CAWRWTSGSYEQYF